The clone carrying this T cell receptor beta chain was observed a single time. There are 17 residues in the CDR3. The V end was cut by 6 bases, the J end by 0 bases, with 18 bases between. Per germline, CDR1 SQVTM and CDR2 ANQGSEA. The source of the sample is a study of blood T cells in healthy people across ages. Overall study: About one barcoded TCR beta cDNA was captured per two T cells.

Then a second PCR, running roughly 7 to 11 cycles, was carried out with a sample-barcoded 5' primer and a J-beta primer mix. Each of the cDNA molecules was tagged by a template-switch adaptor with 12 random nucleotides. Every sample gave at least 3 million paired-end reads containing CDR3. TCRdb used MiXCR to reprocess the 5' RACE reads, holding one entry per CDR3 protein. In the table there are roughly 2 million distinct CDR3 sequences, approximately 50% of which are singletons. There were at least 6 micrograms of total RNA extracted from every sample. The receptor was isolated from a middle-aged woman in good health. The sample comprised blood. The J gene is TRBJ2-6, the V gene TRBV29-1; no clear D gene. The CDR3 bases are TGCAGCGTGGTCCCTTCGACTGGTCCCTCTGGGGCCAACGTCCTGACTTTC. Amino acids: CSVVPSTGPSGANVLTF.